This paragraph covers one T cell receptor beta chain sequence. This sample stems from a study of blood T cell repertoires in COVID-19. Study-level background: T cells, B-cell-depleted T cells, or PBMCs provided the cDNA or gDNA that served as material.

Original methodology: The authors estimated nucleated cell counts from reference gene primer amplification. The protocol was immunoSEQ multiplex PCR, while the TCRdb copy is restricted to in-frame clones and leaves out a portion. V, J and clone size were drawn from that table, and D and trimming were deduced from the DNA. There are around 360,000 clones in the sample; about 90% occur only once, and about 9.4% lies in the top ten. Losses at the gene ends were 3 bases for V and 7 bases for J; bases not matched to a gene: 6. Germline V CDR1 and CDR2: MDHEN, SYDVKM. The CDR3 runs to 15 residues. What was sequenced was peripheral blood. V usage is TRBV28 and J usage is TRBJ1-6; the match to TRBD1 covers 7 bases. The sequence was obtained from a woman in her 30s with COVID-19, enrolled during active disease. In nucleotides, the CDR3 is TGTGCCAGCAGTTTCCTGGACAGGACGAATTCACCCCTCCACTTT. Its protein is CASSFLDRTNSPLHF.